This T cell receptor (beta chain) was profiled in a study of T cells expressing NK-cell markers. In regard to this clonotype: The antigen is undetermined.

Germline CDR1 LNHNV, CDR2 YYDKDF (reference sequence). The CDR3 extends over 15 amino acids. UMI-tagged 5'RACE template switching yielded the TCR beta cDNA. From the 5' RACE reads, TCRdb lists one entry per CDR3 protein and no DNA. The sample holds a few hundred thousand distinct CDR3 sequences. Study-level points and caveats: The CD3+CD56-NKG2C+ fraction of several donors was also led by these clonotypes.

The J gene is TRBJ1-2, the V gene TRBV15; TCRdb's D call, TRBD1, is unchecked because there is no DNA. This TCR was recovered from a man aged 18 to 69 in good health. The material sequenced was blood T cells: a sorted CD56 or NKG2C T cell subset, CD4+ or CD8+ T cells, or bulk PBMC T cells (not recorded which). The CDR3 protein is CATSRSRALGYGYTF.